Listed below are T cell receptor beta chains from one sample, sequenced in a study of cytomegalovirus exposure and HLA in healthy donors. Sequenced by immunoSEQ multiplex PCR; TCRdb stores in-frame clones only, minus some. This sample has under 200,000 clones, with roughly 88% found just once. Sequences were obtained from PBMCs. The origin of the receptors is a man between 18 and 35 years old in good health and CMV-seropositive. Each CDR3 is given with its conserved first and last residue. The D gene is left open where the match is weak. Clone size appears in some rows only: once, few, many, or a class for an expanded clone.

d_gene	j_gene	v_gene	abundance	CDR3nt	CDR3aa
.	TRBJ2-3	TRBV5-3	.	TGTGCCAGAAGCTTGGCGGCCAGGGGTAATCGTTCTACGCAGTATTTT	CARSLAARGNRSTQYF
.	TRBJ1-1	TRBV19	.	TGTGCCAGTAGTATTGAGGGTTCGAACACTGAAGCTTTCTTT	CASSIEGSNTEAFF
.	TRBJ2-7	TRBV2	.	TGTGCCAGCAGTCCGGACAGCGCCTCCTTGGAGCAGTACTTC	CASSPDSASLEQYF
.	TRBJ1-6	TRBV27	.	TGTGCCAGCAGACGGAGCTATAATTCACCCCTCCACTTT	CASRRSYNSPLHF
.	TRBJ1-5	TRBV30	.	TGTGCCTGGAGCCCCGCAGGGTGGCAGCCCCAGCATTTT	CAWSPAGWQPQHF
.	TRBJ1-3	TRBV7-6	once	TGTGCCAGCAGCTTAGGTTCAGGGACTGGAAACACCATATATTTT	CASSLGSGTGNTIYF
.	TRBJ2-3	TRBV18	.	TGTGCCAGCTCAAACGTGGAGGATACGCAGTATTTT	CASSNVEDTQYF
TRBD1	TRBJ1-1	TRBV30	once	TGTGCCTGGAGTGTACAGGGGACCAACACTGAAGCTTTCTTT	CAWSVQGTNTEAFF
TRBD1	TRBJ1-1	TRBV9	.	TGTGCCAGCGCTCGACAGGGGCGGACTGAAGCTTTCTTT	CASARQGRTEAFF
.	TRBJ2-1	TRBV19	.	TGTGCCAGTCGTAGACAGGACTACAATGAGCAGTTCTTC	CASRRQDYNEQFF
.	TRBJ2-4	TRBV5-4	.	TGTGCCAGCAGCTTGCCGGCGGCCCGAGGGAACATTCAGTACTTC	CASSLPAARGNIQYF
.	TRBJ2-5	TRBV15	.	TGTGCCACCAGCAGAGCAGGGACTTTGCGGGAGACCCAGTACTTC	CATSRAGTLRETQYF
.	TRBJ1-2	TRBV2	.	TGTGCCAGTCGGCCCTCATTACAGGGAAGCTATGGCTACACCTTC	CASRPSLQGSYGYTF
TRBD2	TRBJ2-3	TRBV4-1	.	TGCGCCAGCAGCCAAGATACGGGGGGAAGAGTAGATACGCAGTATTTT	CASSQDTGGRVDTQYF
TRBD1	TRBJ1-5	TRBV6-5	.	TGTGCCAGCAGTTCCAGGGGGCCTAATCAGCCCCAGCATTTT	CASSSRGPNQPQHF
.	TRBJ2-3	TRBV19	.	TGTGCCAGTAGCCTCGCAGATACGCAGTATTTT	CASSLADTQYF
.	TRBJ1-3	TRBV12-2	once	TGTGCGAGGCCAAGCCTGGACATCGGAAACACCATATATTTT	CARPSLDIGNTIYF
.	TRBJ1-2	TRBV30	once	TGTGCCTGGAACAGGGTTCATGGCTACACCTTC	CAWNRVHGYTF
.	TRBJ1-5	TRBV28	.	TGTGCCAGCAGCAACAGGCCTAGCAATCAGCCCCAGCATTTT	CASSNRPSNQPQHF
.	TRBJ2-3	TRBV7-8	.	TGTGCCAGCAGCTTAGCCCTGGGGGCGTTCAACGATACGCAGTATTTT	CASSLALGAFNDTQYF
.	TRBJ1-2	TRBV5-6	.	TGTGCCAGCAGCTTGGCAGGGGCGGGTGGCTACACCTTC	CASSLAGAGGYTF
TRBD2	TRBJ2-7	TRBV4-3	few	TGCGCCAGCAGCCAAGATTGGCGGGGGGAATCCTACGAGCAGTACTTC	CASSQDWRGESYEQYF
.	TRBJ1-2	TRBV5-4	.	TGTGCCAGCAGCTTACCGGGAAGAAACTATGGCTACACCTTC	CASSLPGRNYGYTF
TRBD1	TRBJ1-4	TRBV28	.	TGTGCCAGCAGTTCGCGGGACAGGGGGCATGAAAAACTGTTTTTT	CASSSRDRGHEKLFF
.	TRBJ2-5	TRBV14	.	TGTGCCAGCAGCCAAGATGTCGTTAGGGGCGCGGAGACCCAGTACTTC	CASSQDVVRGAETQYF
.	TRBJ2-6	TRBV6-1	.	TGTGCCAGCAGTGAAGCCCTGGCCATGGCCGGGGCCAACGTCCTGACTTTC	CASSEALAMAGANVLTF
.	TRBJ1-3	TRBV18	.	TGTGCCAGCTCCCTCAAGGACACCGCGGTTGATGGAAACACCATATATTTT	CASSLKDTAVDGNTIYF
.	TRBJ2-7	TRBV15	.	TGTGCCACCAGCAGGGTACAGCCACCCTACGAGCAGTACTTC	CATSRVQPPYEQYF
TRBD1	TRBJ2-7	TRBV6-1	.	TGTGCCAGCAGTGGCAGGGGGCTCTACTACGAGCAGTACTTC	CASSGRGLYYEQYF
.	TRBJ1-1	TRBV28	.	TGTGCCAGCAGCCCAGATGTCACTGAAGCTTTCTTT	CASSPDVTEAFF
.	TRBJ1-2	TRBV5-1	.	TGCGCCAGCAGCCCGGGGACTAACTATGGCTACACCTTC	CASSPGTNYGYTF
.	TRBJ1-5	TRBV6-1	.	TGTGCCAGCAGTGCCGCAGGGGCGGTTCAGCCCCAGCATTTT	CASSAAGAVQPQHF
TRBD1	TRBJ2-1	TRBV27	.	TGTGCCAGCGGGACAGGGTTCTACAATGAGCAGTTCTTC	CASGTGFYNEQFF
TRBD1	TRBJ2-2	TRBV19	.	TGTGCCTCCCGCCGGACAGGGAACACCGGGGAGCTGTTTTTT	CASRRTGNTGELFF
.	TRBJ2-5	TRBV7-3	.	TGTGCCAGCAGCGATACGGGGTTTAAAGAGACCCAGTACTTC	CASSDTGFKETQYF
TRBD1	TRBJ1-5	TRBV16	.	TGTGCCAGCAGCCAAAGTACCAGGGGGGCTTCGGAGCCCCAGCATTTT	CASSQSTRGASEPQHF
.	TRBJ2-7	TRBV7-6	.	TGTGCCAGCAGCTCTACAGGGTCCCACGAGCAGTACTTC	CASSSTGSHEQYF
.	TRBJ2-1	TRBV6-5	.	TGTGCCAGCAGTTACGCCCCTGCCTGGGGGGGGCAAGAGCAGTTCTTC	CASSYAPAWGGQEQFF
.	TRBJ1-1	TRBV12-5	.	TGTGCTAGTGGTTATGGGATAGGGGGCACTGAAGCTTTCTTT	CASGYGIGGTEAFF
TRBD1	TRBJ2-7	TRBV30	once	TGTGCCTGGAGGGACAGGGGCTACGAGCAGTACTTC	CAWRDRGYEQYF
.	TRBJ1-2	TRBV11-2	once	TGTGCCAGCAGCTTAGACCAGAACTATGGCTACACCTTC	CASSLDQNYGYTF
TRBD2	TRBJ2-3	TRBV10-3	.	TGTGCCATCAGTGAGTCGAGTCTAGCGGGGGGCACAGATACGCAGTATTTT	CAISESSLAGGTDTQYF
.	TRBJ2-7	TRBV30	.	TGTGCCTGGAGAGCGCTTAATACCGGAGGGGCTCTCCGCACCTACGAGCAGTACTTC	CAWRALNTGGALRTYEQYF
.	TRBJ2-1	TRBV27	.	TGTGCCAGCCATGACATGGTGGACTCCTACAATGAGCAGTTCTTC	CASHDMVDSYNEQFF
TRBD1	TRBJ2-1	TRBV7-6	few	TGTGCCAGCAGCCTGGGACAGGGGACCTACAATGAGCAGTTCTTC	CASSLGQGTYNEQFF
TRBD1	TRBJ2-1	TRBV7-9	.	TGTGCCAGCTGCGCCGGGACAGAGTACAATGAGCAGTTCTTC	CASCAGTEYNEQFF
TRBD1	TRBJ1-3	TRBV5-4	.	TGTGCCAGCAGCTACCTACAGGGGTCAGGAAACACCATATATTTT	CASSYLQGSGNTIYF
TRBD2	TRBJ2-7	TRBV5-1	.	TGCGCCAGCAGCTTGTTTAGTAGCGGGGGAACGACGGGGGACGAGCAGTACTTC	CASSLFSSGGTTGDEQYF
TRBD1	TRBJ1-2	TRBV11-2	once	TGTGCCAGCAGCTTAACTAAGGGGGCGCCCCGGGGCTACACCTTC	CASSLTKGAPRGYTF
TRBD1	TRBJ2-7	TRBV30	.	TGTGCCTGGAAAGTAAGGGACAGGCTCTACGAGCAGTACTTC	CAWKVRDRLYEQYF
TRBD1	TRBJ1-2	TRBV27	.	TGTGCCAGCAGGCAGGACAGGGCGCATGGCTACACCTTC	CASRQDRAHGYTF
TRBD1	TRBJ1-2	TRBV5-5	.	TGTGCCAGCGCCGGGACAGGGTTCTCTGGCTACACCTTC	CASAGTGFSGYTF
.	TRBJ2-7	TRBV28	.	TGTGCCAGCCTCGGGGTCGTCTACTCCTACGAGCAGTACTTC	CASLGVVYSYEQYF
TRBD2	TRBJ2-5	TRBV9	.	TGTGCCAGCAGCGGCGGACTAGCGGTCCGCGAGACCCAGTACTTC	CASSGGLAVRETQYF
.	TRBJ1-1	TRBV4-3	few	TGCGCCAGCAGCCAAGATGAAAAGTCAGGGACTTTTAACACTGAAGCTTTCTTT	CASSQDEKSGTFNTEAFF
.	TRBJ2-1	TRBV9	.	TGTGCCAGCAGCGTAGGTACGTGGTCATCGGGGATCAATGAGCAGTTCTTC	CASSVGTWSSGINEQFF
TRBD2	TRBJ2-2	TRBV5-1	.	TGCGCCAGCAGCTTAGCGGGGGGCACCGGGGAGCTGTTTTTT	CASSLAGGTGELFF